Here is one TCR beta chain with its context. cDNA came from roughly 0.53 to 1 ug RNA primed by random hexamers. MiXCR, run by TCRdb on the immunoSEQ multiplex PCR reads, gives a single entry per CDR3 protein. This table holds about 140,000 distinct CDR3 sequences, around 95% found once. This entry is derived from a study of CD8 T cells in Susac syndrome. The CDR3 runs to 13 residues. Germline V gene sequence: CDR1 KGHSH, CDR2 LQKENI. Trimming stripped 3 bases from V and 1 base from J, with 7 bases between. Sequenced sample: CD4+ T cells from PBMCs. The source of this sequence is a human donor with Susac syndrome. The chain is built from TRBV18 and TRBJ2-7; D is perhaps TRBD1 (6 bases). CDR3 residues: CASSPDRSYEQYF. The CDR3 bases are TGTGCCAGCTCACCCGACAGGTCCTACGAGCAGTACTTC.